This T cell receptor beta chain was captured in a study of blood T cell repertoires in COVID-19. About the research overall: Donors in the United States, Italy and Spain gave samples during acute or convalescent COVID-19. Sources were T cells, B-cell-depleted T cells, or PBMCs; the material itself was cDNA or gDNA.

With respect to this clone: One junction end does not reproduce the germline sequence, and a read error may be involved.

This CDR3 has 16 residues. Germline-derived CDR1 and CDR2 are SSHAT and FNYEAQ (reference sequence). In the original analysis: Nucleated cell number was recorded as an estimate derived from reference gene primer amplification. The method was immunoSEQ multiplex PCR; TCRdb's version includes in-frame clones alone and lacks a portion of them. Clone size and the V and J calls come from that table; the DNA yielded D and trimming. This table has roughly 50,000 clones, about 90% appearing once. The TCR comes from a human donor with active COVID-19. The donor label of this sample is uncertain. The chain carries TRBV7-7 and TRBJ2-1; 11 nucleotides align to TRBD2. The sequenced sample was peripheral blood. The CDR3 region is CASSSVAGGPVNEQFF. In DNA, the CDR3 is TGTGCTAGCAGCTCCGTAGCGGGGGGGCCGGTAAATGAGCAGTTCTTC. The full variable domain, with the rest looked up from reference TRBV7-7 and TRBJ2-1, is GAGVSQSPRYKVTKRGQDVTLRCDPISSHATLYWYQQALGQGPEFLTYFNYEAQPDKSGLPSDRFSAERPEGSISTLTIQRTEQRDSAMYRCASSSVAGGPVNEQFFGPGTRLTVL.